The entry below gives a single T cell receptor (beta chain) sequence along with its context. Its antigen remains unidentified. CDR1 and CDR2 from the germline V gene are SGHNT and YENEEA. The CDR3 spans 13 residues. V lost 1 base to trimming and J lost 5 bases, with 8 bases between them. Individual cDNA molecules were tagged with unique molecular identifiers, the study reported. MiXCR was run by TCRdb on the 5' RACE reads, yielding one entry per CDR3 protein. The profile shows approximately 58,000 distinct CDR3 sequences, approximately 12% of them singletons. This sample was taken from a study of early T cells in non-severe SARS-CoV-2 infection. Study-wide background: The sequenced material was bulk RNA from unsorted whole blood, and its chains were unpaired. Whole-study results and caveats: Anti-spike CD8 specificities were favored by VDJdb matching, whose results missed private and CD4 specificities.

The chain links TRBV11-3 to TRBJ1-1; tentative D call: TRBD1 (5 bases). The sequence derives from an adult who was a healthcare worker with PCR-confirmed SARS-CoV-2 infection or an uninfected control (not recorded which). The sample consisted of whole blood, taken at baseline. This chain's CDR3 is CASSLGRATEAFF. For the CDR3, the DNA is TGTGCCAGCAGCTTAGGCAGGGCGACTGAAGCTTTCTTT. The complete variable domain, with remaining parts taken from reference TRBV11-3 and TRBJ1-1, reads EAGVVQSPRYKIIEKKQPVAFWCNPISGHNTLYWYLQNLGQGPELLIRYENEEAVDDSQLPKDRFSAERLKGVDSTLKIQPAELGDSAVYLCASSLGRATEAFFGQGTRLTVV.